These T cell receptor beta chains were read from a single sample in a study of shared clonotypes between healthy human individuals. Only in-frame clones appear in the TCRdb table, and some are missing; sequencing was by immunoSEQ multiplex PCR. The sample consists of 1,400,000 or so clones, about 98.5% of them appearing once. Sequencing was done on a sample of naive CD4+ T cells sorted from blood. These receptors were collected from a man aged 25-45 years in good health. Each CDR3 is given with its conserved first and last residue. D genes are given only for firm matches.

. TRBJ2-3 TRBV18 TGTGCCAGCTCACCGGCAAGACCTACTAGCACAGATACGCAGTATTTT CASSPARPTSTDTQYF
TRBD2 TRBJ2-2 TRBV10-1 TGCGCCAGCACCAGCGGGAGTGTGCCCGGGGAGCTGTTTTTT CASTSGSVPGELFF
. TRBJ2-3 TRBV18 TGTGCCAGCTCCACGATTTCTAGCACAGATACGCAGTATTTT CASSTISSTDTQYF
. TRBJ1-2 TRBV7-9 TGTGCCAGCAGCCTCCCCGGGGGGGCTAACTATGGCTACACCTTC CASSLPGGANYGYTF
. TRBJ2-5 TRBV7-2 TGTGCCAGCAGCTTAGTCTCCGGTGAGACCCAGTACTTC CASSLVSGETQYF
. TRBJ2-5 TRBV5-1 TGCGCCAGCAGCTTGGATGGGATCGGCCAAGAGACCCAGTACTTC CASSLDGIGQETQYF
TRBD1 TRBJ1-5 TRBV5-1 TGCGCCAGCAGTCTCTGGACAGGGTATCAGCCCCAGCATTTT CASSLWTGYQPQHF
. TRBJ1-3 TRBV9 TGTGCCAGCAGCGCCGGGGCCAACTCTGGAAACACCATATATTTT CASSAGANSGNTIYF
. TRBJ1-5 TRBV7-8 TGTGCCAGCAGCTTAGGCCTTAGCAATCAGCCCCAGCATTTT CASSLGLSNQPQHF
. TRBJ2-7 TRBV19 TGTGCCAGTAGCAACTGGACTTCACGGAGCTCCTACGAGCAGTACTTC CASSNWTSRSSYEQYF
TRBD1 TRBJ2-6 TRBV5-1 TGCGCCAGCAGCTTGCCTGACAGGGGCTCTGGGGCCAACGTCCTGACTTTC CASSLPDRGSGANVLTF
. TRBJ2-2 TRBV5-1 TGCGCCAGCAGCATGGGACGGGACGGGGAGCTGTTTTTT CASSMGRDGELFF